The 27 T cell receptor beta chains in this list originate from one sample, sequenced in a study of CD8+CD57+ T cells in acquired aplastic anemia. Profiles of TCR beta VDJ and CDR3 were generated from a genomic DNA template. TCRdb ran MiXCR on the reads and lists one entry per CDR3 protein. The sample contains fewer than 250,000 distinct CDR3 sequences, approximately 50% of which appear only once. What was sequenced was sorted CD4+, CD8+, or CD8+CD57+ T cells (not recorded which) from PBMCs. Receptor source: a human donor in good health, serving as a control.

The sample holds many counts of this clonotype. The chain carries TRBV5-8 and TRBJ2-6; D gene ambiguous. Germline-derived CDR1 and CDR2 are SGHTS and YDEGEE. Trimming shortened V by 1 base and J by 0 bases, and 8 bases separated the two germline ends. The CDR3 sequence is 16 residues long. The CDR3 DNA reads TGTGCCAGCAGCTTGTTTGAAAACTCTGGGGCCAACGTCCTGACTTTC. Encoded protein: CASSLFENSGANVLTF. Using reference TRBV5-8 and TRBJ2-6 for the parts outside the CDR3, the full variable domain is EAGVTQSPTHLIKTRGQQATLRCSPISGHTSVYWYQQALGLGLQFLLWYDEGEERNRGNFPPRFSGRQFPNYSSELNVNALELEDSALYLCASSLFENSGANVLTFGAGSRLTVL.

Details on this clonotype: Its ends do not fully match the called genes, so a read error is possible. Written as DNA, the CDR3 is TGTGCCAGCAGCTTAGGGTCTGTAGCTGGCTACACCTTC. This sequence encodes CASSLGSVAGYTF. The rearrangement links TRBV5-1 to TRBJ1-2, with D unclear. CDR3 size: 13 residues. Germline V lookup: CDR1 SGHRS, CDR2 YFSETQ.

This clonotype came up many times. The rearrangement uses TRBV12-3 or TRBV12-4 and TRBJ1-1; perhaps TRBD1 as D (5 bases). The length of the CDR3 is 15 residues. V was pared by 6 bases and J by 0 bases, with 14 bases between. The CDR3 nucleotides are TGTGCCAGCAGCTCAATCGGGGACTTGAACACTGAAGCTTTCTTT. This codes for CASSSIGDLNTEAFF.

This clonotype turned up a few times. This CDR3 fails to terminate in the conserved phenylalanine or tryptophan, so it likely reflects a read error. The V call is TRBV27, the J call TRBJ2-5, with D perhaps TRBD1 or TRBD2 (5 bases each). In germline, CDR1 is MNHEY, CDR2 SMNVEV (reference sequence). V was cut by 5 bases and J by 7 bases, with 14 bases left in between. This CDR3 is built from 13 residues. The CDR3 is CASSTGTLGTQYL. DNA of the CDR3: TGTGCCAGCAGTACCGGGACGTTGGGGACCCAGTACCTC.

This rearrangement joins TRBV6-5 to TRBJ1-2; TRBD1 matches 8 bases. Germline V lookup: CDR1 MNHEY, CDR2 SVGAGI. This CDR3 is built from 15 residues. Losses at the gene ends were 2 bases for V and 3 bases for J; bases not matched to a gene: 5. The CDR3 DNA sequence: TGTGCCAGCAGTTACCTGACAGGGGCGGACTATGGCTACACCTTC. Translating it yields CASSYLTGADYGYTF.

This clonotype was seen many times. The chain is built from TRBV29-1 and TRBJ2-5, with TRBD1 identical over 9 bases. Losses at the gene ends were 3 bases for V and 4 bases for J; bases not matched to a gene: 9. The CDR3 has 15 amino acids. Per germline, CDR1 SQVTM and CDR2 ANQGSEA. CDR3 nucleotide sequence: TGCAGCGTTGACGGCGCACAGGGGGCGGGAGAGACCCAGTACTTC. Its translation: CSVDGAQGAGETQYF.

V usage is TRBV29-1 and J usage is TRBJ1-1; 7 bases are shared with TRBD1. This CDR3 comprises 13 residues. The V gene's germline CDR1 is SQVTM and CDR2 ANQGSEA. After removal of 6 bases from V and 8 bases from J, the junction contained 12 bases not matched to a gene. The CDR3 DNA reads as TGCAGCGTAACCCAAGGGGGCGCGCAAGAAGCTTTCTTT. It yields the protein CSVTQGGAQEAFF.

Note on this clonotype: A much larger clonotype is one base distant, so this may be a read error. The conserved phenylalanine or tryptophan normally closing the CDR3 is absent here, so this likely arose from a read error. As DNA, the CDR3 is TGTGCCAGCAGCTTAGAACCCTATGCCACCGGGGAGCTGTTTCTT. The encoded protein is CASSLEPYATGELFL. This chain uses TRBV11-2 with TRBJ2-2, with D uncertain. Germline V CDR1 and CDR2: SGHAT, FQNNGV. The CDR3 totals 15 residues. V was cut by 0 bases and J by 4 bases, with 9 bases left in between.

This chain uses TRBV9 with TRBJ2-2, with TRBD2 matching 9 bases. The CDR3 runs 15 residues. Trimming cost V 2 bases and J 6 bases; bases outside gene matches: 5. The germline V gene encodes CDR1 SGDLS and CDR2 YYNGEE. CDR3 amino acids: CASSVGGGAAGELFF. As DNA, the CDR3 is TGTGCCAGCAGCGTGGGCGGGGGGGCCGCCGGGGAGCTGTTTTTT.

This clonotype was seen many times. This rearrangement joins TRBV4-2 to TRBJ2-3; tentatively, D is TRBD2 (7 bases). Per germline, CDR1 LGHNA and CDR2 YNFKEQ. Trimming stripped 4 bases from V and 1 base from J, with 15 bases between. The CDR3 contains 16 residues. CDR3 residues: CASSLTPGGRTDTQYF. The CDR3, as DNA: TGTGCCAGCAGCCTCACCCCGGGGGGCCGCACAGATACGCAGTATTTT.

This clonotype was recorded at least ten times. The chain joins TRBV28 to TRBJ1-2, with 8 bases fitting TRBD1. Germline lookup yields CDR1 MDHEN and CDR2 SYDVKM. The CDR3 length is 14 residues. Trimming at V came to 4 bases and at J to 4 bases, leaving 5 bases not matched to a gene. The CDR3 nucleotides are TGTGCCAGCAGTTCAGCAGGGGGCAGCTATGGCTACACCTTC. Its translation: CASSSAGGSYGYTF.

The chain is built from TRBV19 and TRBJ2-5, with D possibly being TRBD2 (6 bases). The better agreement between TRBJ2-1 and the DNA end casts doubt on the J call. This CDR3 comprises 12 residues. Per the germline V gene, CDR1 is LNHDA and CDR2 is SQIVND (reference sequence). The CDR3 DNA sequence: TGTGCCAGCGGCGGGGCGACCAATGAGCAGTTCTTC. Its protein product is CASGGATNEQFF.

This chain joins TRBV7-9 and TRBJ2-7; D may be TRBD2 (7 bases). This CDR3 is 15 amino acids long. V was cut by 4 bases and J by 1 base, with 14 bases left in between. Per germline, CDR1 SEHNR and CDR2 FQNEAQ (reference sequence). The CDR3 region is CASSYVGGQSYEQYF. The CDR3 DNA reads as TGTGCCAGCAGCTATGTCGGGGGGCAATCCTACGAGCAGTACTTC.

This clonotype showed up just once. The rearrangement uses TRBV5-1 and TRBJ1-2; TRBD1 aligns across 10 bases. The CDR3 runs to 13 residues. V dropped 0 bases and J dropped 8; count of bases not matched to a gene: 1. Germline loops: CDR1 SGHRS, CDR2 YFSETQ. In DNA form, the CDR3 reads TGCGCCAGCAGCTTGGCGGGACAGGGGGGCTACACCTTC. This gives the protein CASSLAGQGGYTF.

The rearrangement links TRBV19 to TRBJ2-2, with 12 positions matching TRBD2. This CDR3 spans 18 amino acids. Germline assignment: CDR1 LNHDA and CDR2 SQIVND (reference sequence). Unmatched junction bases numbered 8, after V lost 3 bases and J lost 3 bases. DNA of the CDR3: TGTGCCAGTAGTATCGGACTAGCGGGGTTACGGGACACCGGGGAGCTGTTTTTT. As protein: CASSIGLAGLRDTGELFF.

V is TRBV6-2 or TRBV6-3 and J is TRBJ2-3; possibly TRBD1 or TRBD2 for D (5 bases each). This CDR3 has 15 residues. The V and J ends lost 5 bases and 0 bases respectively, with 12 bases between them. Germline V gene sequence: CDR1 MNHEY, CDR2 SVGEGT. CDR3 region: CASSQQDSSTDTQYF. The CDR3 DNA reads TGTGCCAGCAGTCAACAGGACTCTAGCACAGATACGCAGTATTTT.

The table lists this clonotype with many counts. This chain uses TRBV7-9 with TRBJ2-3, with TRBD1 matching 8 bases. Trimming took 3 bases from V and 6 from J; bases not matched to a gene: 2. There are 13 residues in the CDR3. Germline CDR1 SEHNR, CDR2 FQNEAQ (reference sequence). DNA for the CDR3: TGTGCCAGCAGCTTCACAGGGGGGGATACGCAGTATTTT. This gives the protein CASSFTGGDTQYF.

V usage is TRBV7-9 and J usage is TRBJ1-6; D ambiguous. With 3 bases removed from V and 9 bases from J, the gap between germline ends came to 9 bases. Per the germline V gene, CDR1 is SEHNR and CDR2 is FQNEAQ (reference sequence). CDR3 length equals 13 residues. In DNA, the CDR3 is TGTGCCAGCAGCTTCCTGGAGTTTTCACCCCTCCACTTT. It specifies CASSFLEFSPLHF.

This clonotype was recorded once. The V gene is TRBV7-2, the J gene TRBJ2-5; 7 nucleotides line up with TRBD1. The CDR3 spans 14 residues. Germline V gene lookup returns CDR1 SGHTA and CDR2 FQGNSA. Trimming removed 3 bases from V and 10 bases from J; junction bases left unmatched: 11. The CDR3 region is CASSFSPAQGSQYF. CDR3 in DNA: TGTGCCAGCAGCTTTAGTCCAGCACAGGGGAGCCAGTACTTC.

The rearrangement links TRBV18 to TRBJ1-2; D may be TRBD1 (6 bases). CDR1 KGHSH and CDR2 LQKENI come from the germline V gene. This CDR3 contains 15 residues. Trimming took 3 bases from V and 5 from J, leaving 16 bases between them. In nucleotides, the CDR3 is TGTGCCAGCTCACCCCCCTGGACAGTAGAGTATGGCTACACCTTC. It yields the protein CASSPPWTVEYGYTF. The full variable domain, in which reference TRBV18 and TRBJ1-2 provide the parts outside the CDR3, is NAGVMQNPRHLVRRRGQEARLRCSPMKGHSHVYWYRQLPEEGLKFMVYLQKENIIDESGMPKERFSAEFPKEGPSILRIQQVVRGDSAAYFCASSPPWTVEYGYTFGSGTRLTVV.

In the case of this clonotype: One end of the junction is discordant with germline, which a read error may explain. The gene calls are TRBV19 and TRBJ2-1; D remains unclear. Looked up from germline, CDR1 is LNHDA and CDR2 is SQIVND (reference sequence). The length of the CDR3 is 17 residues. CDR3 nucleotide sequence: TGTGCCAGCAGCCAAGCCACTGGGCAGAGCTCCTACAATGGGCAGTCCTTC. This translates into CASSQATGQSSYNGQSF.

Comments on this clonotype: A much larger clone lies one base from this, so it may be a read error. The V gene is TRBV6-5, the J gene TRBJ2-1, with 8 bases aligning to TRBD2. Germline CDR1 is MNHEY and CDR2 is SVGAGI. The length of the CDR3 is 14 residues. V gave up 4 bases and J gave up 12 bases; unmatched junction bases: 11. The CDR3 DNA sequence: TGTGCCAGCAGTTGGACTAGCTCCCTCTCAGGGCAGTTCTTC. Translated: CASSWTSSLSGQFF.

As regards this clonotype: Mismatch with germline at one junction end may stem from a read error. The chain employs TRBV9 and TRBJ1-3; maybe TRBD1 (5 bases). The length of the CDR3 is 14 residues. CDR1 SGDLS and CDR2 YYNGEE come from the germline V gene. CDR3 DNA: TGTGCCAGCAGCGTACTACCGGACAAGAACACCATATATTTC. This encodes CASSVLPDKNTIYF.

This rearrangement joins TRBV7-8 to TRBJ2-3; no firm D call. With 8 bases removed from V and 4 bases from J, the gap between germline ends came to 10 bases. Germline CDR1 SGHVS, CDR2 FQNEAQ. This CDR3 comprises 12 residues. The CDR3 coding sequence is TGTGCCAGCGGCATGGATCCAGATACGCAGTATTTT. Protein sequence: CASGMDPDTQYF.

In DNA form, the CDR3 reads TGTGCCACCAGTGAGGGACAGGGGGCCGGCTCTGGAAACACCATATATTTT. Amino acids: CATSEGQGAGSGNTIYF. This rearrangement joins TRBV24-1 to TRBJ1-3; 12 positions agree with TRBD1. Trimming took 4 bases from V and 0 from J; bases not matched to a gene: 3. The CDR3 totals 17 residues. CDR1 KGHDR and CDR2 SFDVKD come from the germline V gene.

As DNA, the CDR3 is TGTGCCAGCAGCCCACAGGGGAGCTCTGGGGCCAACGTCCTGACTTTC. Encoded protein: CASSPQGSSGANVLTF. This chain uses TRBV7-3 with TRBJ2-6; 7 bases are shared with TRBD1. Germline assignment: CDR1 SGHTA and CDR2 FQGTGA. The CDR3 length is 16 residues. J lost 0 bases, V lost 5 bases, and 4 bases had no gene match.

Points on this clonotype: Being one base from a much bigger clone, this may be a read error. The genes are TRBV5-1 and TRBJ2-5, with D uncertain. There are 15 residues in the CDR3. Germline CDR1 is SGHRS and CDR2 is YFSETQ. The CDR3 coding sequence is TGCGCCAGCGGCTTGTTTGGCAGCCAGGAAGAGACCCAGTACTTC. Amino acid sequence: CASGLFGSQEETQYF.